The clone carrying this T cell receptor (beta chain) was recorded a few times. Its antigen is not identified. The data stem from a study of T-cell memory formation after mild COVID-19. Study details: Clusters were largely donor specific.

TCRdb analysed the 5' RACE reads with MiXCR anew, one entry per CDR3 protein. The sample includes under 110,000 distinct CDR3 sequences, under 15% of them seen just once. The CDR3 runs to 18 residues. Germline lookup yields CDR1 LGHNT and CDR2 FRNRAP. Between the trimmed V and J ends, which lost 3 bases and 0 bases, there was a span of 19 bases. The study's findings and limits: Of the contracting clones, CD4+ ones lay mainly in CM and EM, and CD8+ ones in EMRA.

The sequence was collected from an adult woman who had mild COVID-19 (a few samples of this study predate the infection). Cell type and time point are not known. Source material: PBMCs or a T cell subset sorted from them (not recorded which). The rearrangement uses TRBV12-5 and TRBJ2-3; D not certain. CDR3 sequence: CASGFGMRTFSSTDTQYF. The CDR3 bases are TGTGCTAGTGGTTTTGGGATGAGGACGTTCTCTAGCACAGATACGCAGTATTTT.